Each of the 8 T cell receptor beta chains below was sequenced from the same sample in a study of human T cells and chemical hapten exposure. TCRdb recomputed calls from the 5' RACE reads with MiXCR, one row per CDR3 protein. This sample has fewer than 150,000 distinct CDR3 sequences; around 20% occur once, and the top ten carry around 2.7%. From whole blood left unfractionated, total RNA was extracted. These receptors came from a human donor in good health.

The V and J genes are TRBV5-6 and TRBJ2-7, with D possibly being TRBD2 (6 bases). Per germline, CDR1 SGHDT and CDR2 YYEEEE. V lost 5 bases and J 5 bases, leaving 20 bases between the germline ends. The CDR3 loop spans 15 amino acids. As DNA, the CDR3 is TGTGCCAGCAGTCCAAGACGGGGGACCTTCCACGAGCAGTACTTC. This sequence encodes CASSPRRGTFHEQYF.

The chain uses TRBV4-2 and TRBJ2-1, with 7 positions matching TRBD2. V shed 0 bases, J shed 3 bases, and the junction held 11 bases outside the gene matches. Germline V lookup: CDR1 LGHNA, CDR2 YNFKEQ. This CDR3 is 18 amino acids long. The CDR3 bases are TGTGCCAGCAGCCAAGATCTAATTAGGCTAGCGGACTACAATGAGCAGTTCTTC. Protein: CASSQDLIRLADYNEQFF.

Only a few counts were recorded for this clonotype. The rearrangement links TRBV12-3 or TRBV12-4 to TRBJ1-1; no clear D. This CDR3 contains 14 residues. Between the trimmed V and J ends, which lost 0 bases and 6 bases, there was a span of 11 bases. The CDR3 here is CASSLAHVRAEAFF. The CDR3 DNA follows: TGTGCCAGCAGTTTAGCGCACGTACGGGCTGAAGCTTTCTTT.

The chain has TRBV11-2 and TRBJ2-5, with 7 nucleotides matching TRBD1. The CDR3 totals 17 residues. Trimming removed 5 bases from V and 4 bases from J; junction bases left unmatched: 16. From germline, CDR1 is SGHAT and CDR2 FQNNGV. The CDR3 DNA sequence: TGTGCCAGCAGCGCCCCTATTGACAGGGACCTAGGAGAGACCCAGTACTTC. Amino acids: CASSAPIDRDLGETQYF.

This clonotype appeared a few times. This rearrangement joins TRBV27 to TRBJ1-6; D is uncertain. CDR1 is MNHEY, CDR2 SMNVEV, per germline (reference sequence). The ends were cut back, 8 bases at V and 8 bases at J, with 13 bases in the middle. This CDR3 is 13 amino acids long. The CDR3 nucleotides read TGTGCCAGCGGAGAGGCGTGGGATTCACCCCTCCACTTT. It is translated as CASGEAWDSPLHF.

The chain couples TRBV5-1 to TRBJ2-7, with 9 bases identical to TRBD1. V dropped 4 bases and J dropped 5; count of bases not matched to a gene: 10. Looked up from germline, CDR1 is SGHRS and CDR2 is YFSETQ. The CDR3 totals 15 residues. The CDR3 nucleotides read TGCGCCAGCAGCATCGAACCGGGACAGGGCAACGAGCAGTACTTC. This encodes CASSIEPGQGNEQYF.

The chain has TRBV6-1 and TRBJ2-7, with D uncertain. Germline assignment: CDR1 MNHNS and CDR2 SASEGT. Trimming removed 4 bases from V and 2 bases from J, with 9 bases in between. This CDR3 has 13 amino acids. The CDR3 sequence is CASSVGPAYEQYF. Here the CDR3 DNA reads TGTGCCAGCAGTGTCGGGCCGGCCTACGAGCAGTACTTC.

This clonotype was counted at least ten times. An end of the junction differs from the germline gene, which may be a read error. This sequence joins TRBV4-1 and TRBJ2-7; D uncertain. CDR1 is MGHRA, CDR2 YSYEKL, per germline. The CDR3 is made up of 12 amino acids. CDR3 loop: CASSQEVVRVKF. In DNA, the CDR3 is TGCGCCAGCAGCCAAGAGGTAGTCCGGGTGAAGTTC.